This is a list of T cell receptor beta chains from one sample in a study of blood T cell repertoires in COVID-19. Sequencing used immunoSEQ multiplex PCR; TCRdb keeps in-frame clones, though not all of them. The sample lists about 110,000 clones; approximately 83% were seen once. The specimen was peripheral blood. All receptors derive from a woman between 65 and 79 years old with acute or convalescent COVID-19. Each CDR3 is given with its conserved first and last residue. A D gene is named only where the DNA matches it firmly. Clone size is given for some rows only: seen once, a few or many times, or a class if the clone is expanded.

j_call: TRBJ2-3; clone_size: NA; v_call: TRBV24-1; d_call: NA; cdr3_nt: TGTGCCACCAGTGACCCTCCGAGGGATACGCAGTATTTT; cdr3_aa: CATSDPPRDTQYF
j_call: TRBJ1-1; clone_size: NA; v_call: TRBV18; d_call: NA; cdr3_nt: TGTGCCAGCTCACCACGTCCGCCGACAGAGATGAACACTGAAGCTTTCTTT; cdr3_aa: CASSPRPPTEMNTEAFF
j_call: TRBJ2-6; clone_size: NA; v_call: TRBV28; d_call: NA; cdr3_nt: TGTGCCAGCGGGGCCTACGGGGCCAACGTCCTGACTTTC; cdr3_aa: CASGAYGANVLTF
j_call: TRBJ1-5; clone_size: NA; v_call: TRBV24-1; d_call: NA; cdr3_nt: TGTGCCACCGGGGCGGGGGGCAATCAGCCCCAGCATTTT; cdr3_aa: CATGAGGNQPQHF
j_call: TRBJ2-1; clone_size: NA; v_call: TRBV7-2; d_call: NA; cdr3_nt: TGTGCCAGCAGCTTAGCGGTGGGAGTCTGGGATGAGCAGTTCTTC; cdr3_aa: CASSLAVGVWDEQFF
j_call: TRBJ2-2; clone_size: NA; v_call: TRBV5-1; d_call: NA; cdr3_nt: TGCGCCAGCAGCCCGCAAGGAGGTATTAACACCGGGGAGCTGTTTTTT; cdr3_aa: CASSPQGGINTGELFF
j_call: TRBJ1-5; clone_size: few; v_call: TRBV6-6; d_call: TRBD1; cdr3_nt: TGTGCCAGCAGTTCAGGGGGTCATCAGCCCCAGCATTTT; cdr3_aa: CASSSGGHQPQHF
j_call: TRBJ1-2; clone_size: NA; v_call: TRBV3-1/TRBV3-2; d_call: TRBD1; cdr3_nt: TGTGCCAGCAGCCAAGAGGCCCGGGGACAGGGGATCGGCTACACCTTC; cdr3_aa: CASSQEARGQGIGYTF
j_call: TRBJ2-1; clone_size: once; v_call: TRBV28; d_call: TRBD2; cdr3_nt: TGTGCCAGCAGCCCCGCGGGAGGGCCGATAGGTGAGCAGTTCTTC; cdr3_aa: CASSPAGGPIGEQFF
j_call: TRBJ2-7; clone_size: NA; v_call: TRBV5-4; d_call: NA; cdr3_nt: TGTGCCAGCAGCTTGGCCAACAGGGACTACGAGCAGTACTTC; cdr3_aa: CASSLANRDYEQYF
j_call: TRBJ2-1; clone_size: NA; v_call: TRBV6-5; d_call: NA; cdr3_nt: TGTGCCAGCACCCAAGGGCGCCCAGGAGGTGAGCAGTTCTTC; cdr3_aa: CASTQGRPGGEQFF
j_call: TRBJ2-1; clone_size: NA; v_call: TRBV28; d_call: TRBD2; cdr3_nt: TGTGCCAGCAACCCCGGGAGGGGGAAAGCCACAAACTACAATGAGCAGTTCTTC; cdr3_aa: CASNPGRGKATNYNEQFF
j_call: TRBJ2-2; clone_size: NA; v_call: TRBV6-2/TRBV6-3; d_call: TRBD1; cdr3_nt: TGTGCCAGCAGTCAGGGACAGGGGTTTTTAGGGAACACCGGGGAGCTGTTTTTT; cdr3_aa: CASSQGQGFLGNTGELFF
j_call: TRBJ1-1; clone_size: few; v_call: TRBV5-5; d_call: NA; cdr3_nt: TGTGCCAGCAGGCTACAGGGGAACACTGAAGCTTTCTTT; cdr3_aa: CASRLQGNTEAFF
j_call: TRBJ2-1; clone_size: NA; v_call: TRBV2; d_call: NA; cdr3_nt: TGTGCCAGCAGTGCGAATGAGCAGTTCTTC; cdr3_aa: CASSANEQFF
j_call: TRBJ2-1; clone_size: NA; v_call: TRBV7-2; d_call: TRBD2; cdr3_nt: TGTGCCAGCAGCTTAACTAGCGGGGACAATGAGCAGTTCTTC; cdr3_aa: CASSLTSGDNEQFF
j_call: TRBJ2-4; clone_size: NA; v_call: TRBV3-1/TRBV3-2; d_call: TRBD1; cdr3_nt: TGTGCCAGCAGCCCGGACAGGGGCGAAAACATTCAGTACTTC; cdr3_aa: CASSPDRGENIQYF
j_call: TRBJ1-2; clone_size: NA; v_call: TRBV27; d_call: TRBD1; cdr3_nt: TGTGCCAGCAGGGACAGGGAGGTTTGGGGCTACACCTTC; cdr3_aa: CASRDREVWGYTF
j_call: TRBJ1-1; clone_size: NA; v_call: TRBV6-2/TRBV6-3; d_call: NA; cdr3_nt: TGTGCCAGCAGTTACATTACAGGGAACACTGAAGCTTTCTTT; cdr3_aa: CASSYITGNTEAFF
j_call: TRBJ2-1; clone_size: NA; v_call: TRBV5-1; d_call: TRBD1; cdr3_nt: TGCGCCAGCAGCTTGGGGGACAGGGTGCCCTCTGAGCAGTTCTTC; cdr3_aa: CASSLGDRVPSEQFF
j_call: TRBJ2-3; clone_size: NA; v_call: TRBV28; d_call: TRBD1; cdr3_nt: TGTGCCAGCAGCCCACCGGACAGGATTAAAGATACGCAGTATTTT; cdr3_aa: CASSPPDRIKDTQYF
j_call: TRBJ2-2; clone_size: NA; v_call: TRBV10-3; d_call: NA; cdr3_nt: TGTGCCATCAGTTTGGCAGGACTCACCGGGGAGCTGTTTTTT; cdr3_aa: CAISLAGLTGELFF
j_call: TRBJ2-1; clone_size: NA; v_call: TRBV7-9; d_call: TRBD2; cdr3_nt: TGTGCCAGCAGCTTATGGGCTAGCGGGAGTAGCAATGAGCAGTTCTTC; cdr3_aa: CASSLWASGSSNEQFF
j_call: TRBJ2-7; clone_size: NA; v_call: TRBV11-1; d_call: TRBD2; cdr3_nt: TGTGCCAGCAGCAATAGCGGGAGCGTGTACGAGCAGTACTTC; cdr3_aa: CASSNSGSVYEQYF
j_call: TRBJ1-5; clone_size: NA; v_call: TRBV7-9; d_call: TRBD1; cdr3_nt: TGTGCCAGCAGCTTACAAGGACAGGGGAATCAGCCCCAGCATTTT; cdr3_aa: CASSLQGQGNQPQHF
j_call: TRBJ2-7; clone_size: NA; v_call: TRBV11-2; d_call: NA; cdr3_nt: TGTGCCAGCAGCTTATTGGACAGTCTGAACGAGCAGTACTTC; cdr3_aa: CASSLLDSLNEQYF
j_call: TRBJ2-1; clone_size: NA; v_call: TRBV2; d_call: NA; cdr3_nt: TGTGCCAGCAGTCAATCGATCGGGGGAGAGCAGTTCTTC; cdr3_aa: CASSQSIGGEQFF
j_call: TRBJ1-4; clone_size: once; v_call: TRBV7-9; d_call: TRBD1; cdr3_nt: TGTGCCAGCAGCTTAGCGACAGGGAGGTATGAAAAACTGTTTTTT; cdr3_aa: CASSLATGRYEKLFF
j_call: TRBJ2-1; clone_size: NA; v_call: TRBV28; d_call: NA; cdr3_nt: TGTGCCAGCAGTTTAGTGCAGTTCACTGAGCAGTTCTTC; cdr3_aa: CASSLVQFTEQFF